This T cell receptor (beta chain) was sequenced during a study of T cells in Graves' hyperthyroidism and ophthalmopathy. General study points: The model predicted ophthalmopathy a median roughly 6.3 months before onset. Most thyroid clonotypes that were expanded above 0.001 also turned up in blood.

Diagnostic decisions used clinical symptoms, serum thyroxine and TRAb, thyroid ultrasound and orbital computed tomography. The germline gives CDR1 SQVTM, CDR2 ANQGSEA. The CDR3 contains 13 residues. Trimming took 8 bases from V and 2 from J, leaving 15 bases between them. For this clonotype: The antigen remains unidentified.

TCR beta CDR3 region amplification was performed from RNA transcripts. A set of HTBI primers served as the primers for a first-round RT-PCR of the TCR CDR3. TCRdb recomputed calls from the multiplex PCR reads with MiXCR, one row per CDR3 protein. The data show 75,000 to 100,000 distinct CDR3 sequences, about 51% seen once. The sequence derives from a woman aged 40-49 years with Graves' hyperthyroidism. The rearrangement uses TRBV29-1 and TRBJ1-2; D is ambiguous. Sequencing was done on a sample of blood. CDR3 sequence (DNA): TGCAGCCAAGATGGGTACGGCAACTATGGCTACACCTTC. Protein product: CSQDGYGNYGYTF.